This TCR beta chain was profiled in a study of OX40 agonist ivuxolimab in advanced cancers. Study-wide background: A male proportion of 82.7% was recorded, with mean age around 55 years and range about 23 to 80.

The assay was immunoSEQ multiplex PCR, and TCRdb's table has in-frame clones only and misses some. The sample lists approximately 61,000 clones; around 91% were seen once. V trimming: 0 bases; J trimming: 4 bases; junction bases outside the gene matches: 4. Germline loops: CDR1 SGHNT, CDR2 YYREEE (reference sequence). CDR3 length: 14 residues. This clone was seen just once. This specimen was CD4+ or CD8+ T cells sorted from blood, taken in a trial of the OX40 agonist ivuxolimab. The chain joins TRBV5-4 to TRBJ2-7, with 7 bases lining up with TRBD2. This sequence was found in an adult with an advanced solid tumor such as melanoma, head and neck, liver or kidney cancer. In nucleotides, the CDR3 is TGTGCCAGCAGCTTGGCCCCACTAGCGTACGAGCAGTACTTC. Protein: CASSLAPLAYEQYF.